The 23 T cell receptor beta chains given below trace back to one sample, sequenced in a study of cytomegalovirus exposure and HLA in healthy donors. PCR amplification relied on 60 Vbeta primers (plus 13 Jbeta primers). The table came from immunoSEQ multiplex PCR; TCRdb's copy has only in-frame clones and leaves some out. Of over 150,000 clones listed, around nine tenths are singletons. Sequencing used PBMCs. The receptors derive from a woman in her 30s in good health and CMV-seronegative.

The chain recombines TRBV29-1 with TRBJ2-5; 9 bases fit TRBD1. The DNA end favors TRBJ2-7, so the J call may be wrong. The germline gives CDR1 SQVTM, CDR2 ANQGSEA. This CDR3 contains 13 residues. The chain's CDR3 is CSVEGTGVSEQYF. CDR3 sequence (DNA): TGCAGCGTTGAAGGGACAGGGGTATCCGAGCAGTACTTC.

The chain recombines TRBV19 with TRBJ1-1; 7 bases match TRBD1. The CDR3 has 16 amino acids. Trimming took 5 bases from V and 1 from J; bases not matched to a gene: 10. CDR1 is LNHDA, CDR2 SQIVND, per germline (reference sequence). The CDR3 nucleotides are TGTGCCAGTAGTCCTCTCCCGGGACAGAGGAACACTGAAGCTTTCTTT. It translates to CASSPLPGQRNTEAFF. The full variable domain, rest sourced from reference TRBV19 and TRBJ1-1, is DGGITQSPKYLFRKEGQNVTLSCEQNLNHDAMYWYRQDPGQGLRLIYYSQIVNDFQKGDIAEGYSVSREKKESFPLTVTSAQKNPTAFYLCASSPLPGQRNTEAFFGQGTRLTVV.

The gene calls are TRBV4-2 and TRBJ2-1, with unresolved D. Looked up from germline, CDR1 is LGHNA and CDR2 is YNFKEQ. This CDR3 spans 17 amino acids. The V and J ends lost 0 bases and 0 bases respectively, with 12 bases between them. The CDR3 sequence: CASSQDQGSSSYNEQFF. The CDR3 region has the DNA TGTGCCAGCAGCCAAGATCAAGGTAGCTCCTCCTACAATGAGCAGTTCTTC.

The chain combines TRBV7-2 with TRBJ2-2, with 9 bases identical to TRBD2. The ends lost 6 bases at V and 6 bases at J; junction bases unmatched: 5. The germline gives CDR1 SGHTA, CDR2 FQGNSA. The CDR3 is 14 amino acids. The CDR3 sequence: CASRGLAAAGELFF. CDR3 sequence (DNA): TGTGCCAGCAGGGGACTAGCCGCGGCCGGGGAGCTGTTTTTT.

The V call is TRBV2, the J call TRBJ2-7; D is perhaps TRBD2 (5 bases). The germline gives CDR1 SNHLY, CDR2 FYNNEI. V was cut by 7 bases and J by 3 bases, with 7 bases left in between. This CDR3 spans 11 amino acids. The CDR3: CASKDFYEQYF. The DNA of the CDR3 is TGTGCCAGCAAGGACTTCTACGAGCAGTACTTC.

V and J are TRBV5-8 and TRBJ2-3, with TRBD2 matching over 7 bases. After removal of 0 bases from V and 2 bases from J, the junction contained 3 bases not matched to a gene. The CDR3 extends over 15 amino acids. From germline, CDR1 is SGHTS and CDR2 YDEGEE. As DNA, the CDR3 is TGTGCCAGCAGCTTGGGGCTAGCGGACACAGATACGCAGTATTTT. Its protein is CASSLGLADTDTQYF. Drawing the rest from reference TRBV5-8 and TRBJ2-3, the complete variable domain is EAGVTQSPTHLIKTRGQQATLRCSPISGHTSVYWYQQALGLGLQFLLWYDEGEERNRGNFPPRFSGRQFPNYSSELNVNALELEDSALYLCASSLGLADTDTQYFGPGTRLTVL.

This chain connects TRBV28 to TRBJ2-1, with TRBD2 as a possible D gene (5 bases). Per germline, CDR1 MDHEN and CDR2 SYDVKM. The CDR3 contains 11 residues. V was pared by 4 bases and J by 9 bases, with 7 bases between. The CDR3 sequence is CASSSRGEQFF. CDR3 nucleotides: TGTGCCAGCAGTTCCCGGGGTGAGCAGTTCTTC.

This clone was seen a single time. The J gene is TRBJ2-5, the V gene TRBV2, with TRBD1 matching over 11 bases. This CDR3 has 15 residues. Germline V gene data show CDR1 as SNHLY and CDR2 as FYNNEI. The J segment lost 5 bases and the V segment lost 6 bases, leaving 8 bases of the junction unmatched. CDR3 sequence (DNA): TGTGCCAGCAGAACTGGACAGGGGGCAGGGGAGACCCAGTACTTC. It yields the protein CASRTGQGAGETQYF.

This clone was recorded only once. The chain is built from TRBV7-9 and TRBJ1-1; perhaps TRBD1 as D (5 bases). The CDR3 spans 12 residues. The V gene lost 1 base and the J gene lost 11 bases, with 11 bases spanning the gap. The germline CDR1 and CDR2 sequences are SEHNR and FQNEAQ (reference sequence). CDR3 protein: CASSLGWTQAFF. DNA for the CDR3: TGTGCCAGCAGCTTAGGGTGGACACAGGCTTTCTTT.

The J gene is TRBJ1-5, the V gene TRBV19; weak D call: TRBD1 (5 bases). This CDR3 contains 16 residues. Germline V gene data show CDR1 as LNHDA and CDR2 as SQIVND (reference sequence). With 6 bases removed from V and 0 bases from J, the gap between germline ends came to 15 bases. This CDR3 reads CASSPGGGYSNQPQHF. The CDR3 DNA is TGTGCCAGTAGCCCTGGGGGAGGTTATAGCAATCAGCCCCAGCATTTT.

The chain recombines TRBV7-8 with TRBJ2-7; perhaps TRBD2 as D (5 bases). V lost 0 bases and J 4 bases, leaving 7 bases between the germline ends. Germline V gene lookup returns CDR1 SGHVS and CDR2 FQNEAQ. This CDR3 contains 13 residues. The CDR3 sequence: CASSLALGYEQYF. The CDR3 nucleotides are TGTGCCAGCAGCTTAGCACTAGGGTACGAGCAGTACTTC.

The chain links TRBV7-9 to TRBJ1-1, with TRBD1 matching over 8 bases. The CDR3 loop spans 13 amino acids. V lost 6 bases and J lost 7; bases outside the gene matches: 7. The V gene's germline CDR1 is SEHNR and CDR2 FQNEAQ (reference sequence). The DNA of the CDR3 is TGTGCCAGCAGACCAACGGACAGGGTTGAAGCTTTCTTT. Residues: CASRPTDRVEAFF.

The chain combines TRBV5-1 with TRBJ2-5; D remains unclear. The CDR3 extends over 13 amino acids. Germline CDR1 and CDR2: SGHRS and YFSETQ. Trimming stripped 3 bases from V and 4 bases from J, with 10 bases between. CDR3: CASSSGSGETQYF. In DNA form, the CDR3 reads TGCGCCAGCAGCTCCGGGTCCGGAGAGACCCAGTACTTC.

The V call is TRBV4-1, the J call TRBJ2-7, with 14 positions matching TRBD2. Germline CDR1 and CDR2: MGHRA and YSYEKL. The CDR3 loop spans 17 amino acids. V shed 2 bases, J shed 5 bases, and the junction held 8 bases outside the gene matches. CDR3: CASSQMGLAGDSNEQYF. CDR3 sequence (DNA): TGCGCCAGCAGCCAAATGGGACTAGCGGGAGACTCAAACGAGCAGTACTTC.

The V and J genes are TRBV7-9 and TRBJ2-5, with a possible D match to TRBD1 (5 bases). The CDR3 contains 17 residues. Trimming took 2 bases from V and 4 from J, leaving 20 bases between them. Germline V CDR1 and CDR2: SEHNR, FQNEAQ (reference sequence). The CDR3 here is CASSLSGRGITGETQYF. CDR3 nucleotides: TGTGCCAGCAGCTTATCGGGTAGGGGTATAACGGGAGAGACCCAGTACTTC.

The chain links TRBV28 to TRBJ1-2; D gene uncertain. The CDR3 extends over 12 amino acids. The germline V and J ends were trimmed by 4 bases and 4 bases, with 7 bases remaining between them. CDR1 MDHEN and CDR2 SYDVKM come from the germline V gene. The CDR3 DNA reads TGTGCCAGCAGTTCTAGACCCTATGGCTACACCTTC. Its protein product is CASSSRPYGYTF.

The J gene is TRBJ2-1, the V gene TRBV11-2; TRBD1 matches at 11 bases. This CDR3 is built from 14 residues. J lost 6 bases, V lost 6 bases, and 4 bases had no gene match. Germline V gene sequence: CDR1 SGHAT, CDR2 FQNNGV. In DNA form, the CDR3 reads TGTGCCAGCAGACCCGGGACAGGGGGCAATGAGCAGTTCTTC. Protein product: CASRPGTGGNEQFF.

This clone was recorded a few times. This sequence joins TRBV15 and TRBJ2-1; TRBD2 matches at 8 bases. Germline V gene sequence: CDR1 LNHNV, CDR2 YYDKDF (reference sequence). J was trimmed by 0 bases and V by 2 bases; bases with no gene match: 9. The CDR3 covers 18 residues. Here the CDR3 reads CATSRPLTSGVSYNEQFF. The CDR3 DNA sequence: TGTGCCACCAGCAGACCCCTAACTAGCGGAGTCTCCTACAATGAGCAGTTCTTC.

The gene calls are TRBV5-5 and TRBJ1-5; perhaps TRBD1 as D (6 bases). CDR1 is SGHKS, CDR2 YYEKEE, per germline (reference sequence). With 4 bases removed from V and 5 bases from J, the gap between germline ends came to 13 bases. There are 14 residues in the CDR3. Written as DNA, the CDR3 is TGTGCCAGCAGCACAGGGACACCCTATCAGCCCCAGCATTTT. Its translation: CASSTGTPYQPQHF.

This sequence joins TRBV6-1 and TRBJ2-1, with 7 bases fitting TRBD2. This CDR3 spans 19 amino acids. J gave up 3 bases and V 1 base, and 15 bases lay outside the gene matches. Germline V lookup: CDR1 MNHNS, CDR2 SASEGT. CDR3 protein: CASSEDVRLAHSFYNEQFF. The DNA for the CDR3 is TGTGCCAGCAGTGAAGATGTGAGACTAGCCCATTCCTTCTACAATGAGCAGTTCTTC.

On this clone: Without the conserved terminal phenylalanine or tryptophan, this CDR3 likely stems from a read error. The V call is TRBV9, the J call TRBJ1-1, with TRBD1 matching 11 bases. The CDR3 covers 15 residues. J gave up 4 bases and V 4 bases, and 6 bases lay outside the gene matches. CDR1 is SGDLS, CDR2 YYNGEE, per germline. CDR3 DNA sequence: TGTGCCAGCAGCAGGGGACAGGGGGTGTCCACTGAAGCTTTCGTT. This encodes CASSRGQGVSTEAFV.

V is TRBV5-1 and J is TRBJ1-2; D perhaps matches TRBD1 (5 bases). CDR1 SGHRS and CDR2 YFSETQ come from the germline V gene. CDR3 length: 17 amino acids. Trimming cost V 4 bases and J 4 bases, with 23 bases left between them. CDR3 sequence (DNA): TGCGCCAGCAGCCCTCGGGCCATACGCGGGGGGGGCTATGGCTACACCTTC. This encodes CASSPRAIRGGGYGYTF.

DNA of the CDR3: TGTGCCAGCAGTTCACCCAGGGGGCGGAACACTGAAGCTTTCTTT. This gives the protein CASSSPRGRNTEAFF. The V gene is TRBV6-5, the J gene TRBJ1-1; TRBD1 agrees at 8 bases. With 4 bases clipped from V and 1 base from J, the junction kept 5 bases outside the gene matches. Germline CDR1 MNHEY, CDR2 SVGAGI. The CDR3 runs 15 residues.